The 10 T cell receptor beta chains given below trace back to one sample, sequenced in a study of tumor-infiltrating lymphocytes in primary liver carcinoma. The source of the blood RNA was unsorted whole blood, and germline DNA was extracted as well. TCR beta cDNA was made from 500 ng total RNA with a constant-region primer. Amplification in three nested multiplex PCR rounds with slightly modified ARM-PCR gave rise to TCR beta libraries. The study ran its first two PCR rounds for 9 to 10 cycles each, using TRBV1-TRBV30 forward primers and a C-beta reverse primer. TCRdb re-derived calls from the multiplex PCR reads in MiXCR, one entry per CDR3 protein. Of just over 300,000 distinct CDR3 sequences in the sample, about three fifths were seen once. Input material: peripheral blood. Receptors originate from a woman aged 30 to 39 with primary liver carcinoma and hepatitis B virus infection.

Concerning this clonotype itself: A much more abundant neighbour one base away suggests this may be a read error. Here the CDR3 reads CRVQLSRATDTQYF. The CDR3, as DNA: TGCAGAGTTCAACTCAGCAGGGCAACAGATACGCAGTATTTT. The chain couples TRBV29-1 to TRBJ2-3, with D perhaps TRBD1 (5 bases). The CDR3 is made up of 14 amino acids. Looked up from germline, CDR1 is SQVTM and CDR2 is ANQGSEA.

Details on this clonotype: This may be a read error, as it is one base from a much larger clone. The chain employs TRBV29-1 and TRBJ2-7; D is perhaps TRBD2 (5 bases). The germline V and J ends were trimmed by 5 bases and 1 base, with 6 bases remaining between them. This CDR3 has 11 amino acids. Germline lookup yields CDR1 SQVTM and CDR2 ANQGSEA. The CDR3 here is CSVSGSYEQYF. The CDR3 bases are TGCAGCGTTAGCGGTTCCTACGAGCAGTACTTC.

Of note for this clonotype: With a much larger clone just one base away, this may be a read error. This is likely a read error, given that the CDR3 carries no conserved phenylalanine or tryptophan at its end. V usage is TRBV4-3 and J usage is TRBJ2-3; TRBD1 or TRBD2 may be the D gene (6 bases each). This CDR3 spans 14 amino acids. Germline assignment: CDR1 LGHNA and CDR2 YSLEER. The germline V and J ends were trimmed by 3 bases and 4 bases, with 11 bases remaining between them. As DNA, the CDR3 is TGCGCCAGCAGCCAGACCGGGGGCGCAGATACGCAGTATTTG. This codes for CASSQTGGADTQYL.

This clonotype was detected ten times or more. This chain connects TRBV7-8 to TRBJ2-7, with 11 bases aligning to TRBD2. Unmatched junction bases numbered 8, after V lost 4 bases and J lost 6 bases. The CDR3 loop spans 15 amino acids. CDR1 is SGHVS and CDR2 is FQNEAQ in the germline V gene. The CDR3 protein is CASSSRLAGSTEQYF. The DNA for the CDR3 is TGTGCCAGCAGCTCCCGACTAGCGGGATCTACCGAGCAGTACTTC.

The chain is built from TRBV24-1 and TRBJ2-1; perhaps D is TRBD1 or TRBD2 (5 bases each). CDR3 length equals 16 residues. Germline V CDR1 and CDR2: KGHDR, SFDVKD. Trimming took 3 bases from V and 4 from J, leaving 15 bases between them. This CDR3 is CATSDPGTTIYNEQFF. CDR3 coding DNA: TGTGCCACCAGTGATCCAGGGACCACCATATACAATGAGCAGTTCTTC.

With regard to this clonotype: It may be a read error: a sequence one base away is much more abundant. This rearrangement joins TRBV11-2 to TRBJ2-7; D ambiguous. Germline V CDR1 and CDR2: SGHAT, FQNNGV. The CDR3 totals 13 residues. The CDR3 sequence is CASSWASSHEQYF. The CDR3, as DNA: TGTGCCAGCAGCTGGGCGAGCTCCCACGAGCAGTACTTC.

Worth noting for this clonotype: Mismatch with germline at one junction end may stem from a read error. The gene calls are TRBV10-3 and TRBJ2-4, with TRBD1 matching over 8 bases. Germline loops: CDR1 ENHRY, CDR2 SYGVKD. This CDR3 spans 14 amino acids. The CDR3 DNA sequence: TGTACCATCAGTGACAGGGGTCCCCAAAACATTCAGTACTTC. Translation gives CTISDRGPQNIQYF.

The rearrangement links TRBV12-3 or TRBV12-4 to TRBJ1-3; D not resolved. The CDR3 covers 15 residues. Trimming removed 8 bases at V and 0 bases at J, with 14 bases between. The CDR3 is CASGQYPSSGNTIYF. As DNA, the CDR3 is TGTGCCAGCGGCCAATATCCTTCCTCTGGAAACACCATATATTTT.

Remarks on this clonotype: This sequence may be a read error, since a much larger clone differs from it by one base. The V and J genes are TRBV11-2 and TRBJ2-3; D perhaps matches TRBD1 (7 bases). CDR3 size: 16 residues. Germline V gene lookup returns CDR1 SGHAT and CDR2 FQNNGV. This CDR3 reads CASNRNSGGGTDSQYF. CDR3 DNA: TGTGCCAGCAACCGCAATAGCGGAGGGGGCACAGATTCGCAGTATTTT.

This clonotype appeared many times. The chain combines TRBV10-3 with TRBJ1-2; D is perhaps TRBD1 (5 bases). Germline V gene sequence: CDR1 ENHRY, CDR2 SYGVKD. V lost 2 bases to trimming and J lost 4 bases, with 8 bases between them. This CDR3 contains 13 residues. The DNA of the CDR3 is TGTGCCATCAGTGAGACAGGCAGCTATGGCTACACCTTC. Protein: CAISETGSYGYTF.